The 19 T cell receptor beta chains presented below share a single source sample, sequenced in a study of early T cells in non-severe SARS-CoV-2 infection. TCRdb processed the 5' RACE reads anew with MiXCR; each CDR3 protein has one entry. Seen here are tens of thousands of distinct CDR3 sequences, 6.2% observed once, and the top ten hold just under 4%. Sequenced input: whole blood. The receptors come from an adult who was a healthcare worker with PCR-confirmed SARS-CoV-2 infection or an uninfected control (not recorded which).

This clonotype has a count of ten or more. The chain is built from TRBV7-6 and TRBJ2-5; 9 bases fit TRBD2. From germline, CDR1 is SGHVS and CDR2 FNYEAQ. The CDR3 is 16 residues long. With 3 bases clipped from V and 2 bases from J, the junction kept 7 bases outside the gene matches. Here the CDR3 DNA reads TGTGCCAGCAGCTTTTTACTAGCGGGTAATCAAGAGACCCAGTACTTC. Translated, it gives CASSFLLAGNQETQYF.

In this sample, this clonotype turned up a few times. This chain links TRBV10-3 with TRBJ2-7; no clear D gene. Per germline, CDR1 ENHRY and CDR2 SYGVKD. CDR3 size: 12 residues. The V end was cut by 3 bases, the J end by 5 bases, with 8 bases between. Here the CDR3 DNA reads TGTGCCATCAGTGATTTGGGCAACGAGCAGTACTTC. Translating it yields CAISDLGNEQYF.

The sample holds a few counts of this clonotype. The chain combines TRBV5-1 with TRBJ1-6; the D gene is possibly TRBD1 (5 bases). The germline V and J ends were trimmed by 0 bases and 10 bases, with 17 bases remaining between them. Germline values: CDR1 SGHRS, CDR2 YFSETQ. CDR3 length: 16 amino acids. The chain's CDR3 is CASSLVGVLYGSPLHF. The CDR3, as DNA: TGCGCCAGCAGCTTGGTAGGGGTCCTTTACGGGTCACCCCTCCACTTT.

In this sample, this clonotype turned up a few times. The CDR3 reads CASTSGGQGSTDTQYF. CDR3 coding DNA: TGTGCCAGCACCAGCGGCGGACAGGGTAGCACAGATACGCAGTATTTT. V is TRBV11-3 and J is TRBJ2-3; 8 bases fit TRBD1. Per the germline V gene, CDR1 is SGHNT and CDR2 is YENEEA. V lost 7 bases to trimming and J lost 0 bases; unmatched junction nucleotides: 9. The CDR3 extends over 16 amino acids.

This clonotype came up many times. This sequence joins TRBV10-3 and TRBJ1-1, with D possibly TRBD1 on 6 matching bases. This CDR3 has 13 residues. CDR1 ENHRY and CDR2 SYGVKD come from the germline V gene. The germline V and J ends were trimmed by 10 bases and 8 bases, with 20 bases remaining between them. CDR3 sequence reads: CATSERGNGEAFF. As DNA, the CDR3 is TGTGCCACCTCTGAGAGGGGGAACGGAGAAGCTTTCTTT.

The chain is built from TRBV2 and TRBJ2-5; 13 positions agree with TRBD2. CDR3 length: 13 amino acids. Germline values: CDR1 SNHLY, CDR2 FYNNEI. The junction had 0 bases not matched to a gene; V was cut back by 6 bases and J by 5 bases. The CDR3 sequence: CASRGLAGETQYF. The CDR3 DNA sequence: TGTGCCAGCAGGGGACTAGCGGGGGAGACCCAGTACTTC. The variable domain in full, with the rest retrieved from reference TRBV2 and TRBJ2-5, is EPEVTQTPSHQVTQMGQEVILRCVPISNHLYFYWYRQILGQKVEFLVSFYNNEISEKSEIFDDQFSVERPDGSNFTLKIRSTKLEDSAMYFCASRGLAGETQYFGPGTRLLVL.

Many counts were recorded for this clonotype. This chain uses TRBV11-2 with TRBJ2-3; maybe TRBD2 (6 bases). The V gene lost 1 base and the J gene lost 6 bases, with 14 bases spanning the gap. Per the germline V gene, CDR1 is SGHAT and CDR2 is FQNNGV. The length of the CDR3 is 15 residues. The CDR3 nucleotides read TGTGCCAGCAGCTTAGTGGGCGGGGCGGACGATACGCAGTATTTT. Amino acid sequence: CASSLVGGADDTQYF.

Many counts were recorded for this clonotype. The chain recombines TRBV6-5 with TRBJ2-2; D is unclear. CDR3 length equals 14 residues. Germline CDR1 is MNHEY and CDR2 is SVGAGI. Trimming removed 6 bases at V and 3 bases at J, with 11 bases between. The CDR3 DNA sequence: TGTGCCAGCAGAACTTATTCAGACACCGGGGAGCTGTTTTTT. It codes for CASRTYSDTGELFF.

This clonotype was seen many times. The rearrangement joins TRBV18 to TRBJ2-7; D is perhaps TRBD2 (6 bases). There are 14 residues in the CDR3. Germline-derived CDR1 and CDR2 are KGHSH and LQKENI. Between the trimmed V and J ends, which lost 3 bases and 0 bases, there was a span of 9 bases. The CDR3 DNA reads as TGTGCCAGCTCACCCGAGGGAGGCTCCTACGAGCAGTACTTC. This translates into CASSPEGGSYEQYF.

This clonotype was counted a few times. The chain links TRBV18 to TRBJ1-2; D not resolved. The CDR3 length is 15 residues. Germline CDR1 KGHSH, CDR2 LQKENI. Trimming cost V 0 bases and J 3 bases, with 11 bases left between them. CDR3 nucleotides: TGTGCCAGCTCACCACCGTTAATAACCTACTATGGCTACACCTTC. Its protein product is CASSPPLITYYGYTF.

The rearrangement uses TRBV18 and TRBJ1-5; TRBD1 might be the D (5 bases). Germline-derived CDR1 and CDR2 are KGHSH and LQKENI. V gave up 4 bases and J gave up 2 bases, with 21 bases separating them. This CDR3 contains 18 residues. The CDR3 is CASSRSQGRGSGNQPQHF. CDR3 nucleotide sequence: TGTGCCAGCTCACGAAGCCAGGGTAGGGGTTCTGGCAATCAGCCCCAGCATTTT.

This clonotype has more than one count but fewer than ten. V and J are TRBV10-1 and TRBJ2-7; 7 nucleotides agree with TRBD1. The CDR3 contains 16 residues. Germline CDR1 is WNHNN and CDR2 is SYGVQD (reference sequence). After removal of 3 bases from V and 2 bases from J, the junction contained 10 bases not matched to a gene. CDR3 sequence (DNA): TGCGCCAGCAGTGACTACCGGGACAGCAAGCCCTACGAGCAGTACTTC. Its protein is CASSDYRDSKPYEQYF.

This clonotype was seen at least ten times. The chain uses TRBV27 and TRBJ1-2, with 7 nucleotides matching TRBD1. The length of the CDR3 is 11 residues. Per the germline V gene, CDR1 is MNHEY and CDR2 is SMNVEV (reference sequence). The V and J ends lost 6 bases and 7 bases, in that order; junction bases with no gene match: 2. This CDR3 is CASRQGFGYTF. CDR3 DNA sequence: TGTGCCAGCAGACAGGGGTTTGGCTACACCTTC.

This clonotype appeared many times. The chain is built from TRBV5-4 and TRBJ1-6, with D tentatively TRBD1 (6 bases). The CDR3 is made up of 14 amino acids. Germline V CDR1 and CDR2: SGHNT, YYREEE (reference sequence). Trimming shortened V by 1 base and J by 8 bases, and 10 bases separated the two germline ends. CDR3 region: CASSLRGADSPLHF. Written as DNA, the CDR3 is TGTGCCAGCAGCTTGCGGGGGGCAGATTCACCCCTCCACTTT.

There are many counts of this clonotype. The gene calls are TRBV5-6 and TRBJ2-1, with 9 bases fitting TRBD2. There are 17 residues in the CDR3. V lost 4 bases, J lost 4 bases, and 12 bases stayed unmatched. Germline lookup yields CDR1 SGHDT and CDR2 YYEEEE. The CDR3 DNA follows: TGTGCCAGCAGCGCCCGACTAGCGGTCCAGAGGTACAATGAGCAGTTCTTC. This encodes CASSARLAVQRYNEQFF.

The CDR3 bases are TGTGCCTGGAAACTGCCAGGGCCGAACTATGGCTACACCTTC. Translating it yields CAWKLPGPNYGYTF. The chain is built from TRBV30 and TRBJ1-2, with D possibly matching TRBD1 (5 bases). Germline lookup yields CDR1 GTSNPN and CDR2 SVGIG (reference sequence). V was pared by 4 bases and J by 2 bases, with 14 bases between. The CDR3 extends over 14 amino acids.

In this sample, this clonotype turned up many times. V and J are TRBV28 and TRBJ2-1; the D is unclear. Germline V lookup: CDR1 MDHEN, CDR2 SYDVKM. CDR3 length: 14 residues. V lost 8 bases to trimming and J lost 3 bases, with 14 bases between them. DNA of the CDR3: TGTGCCAGCTGCACAGCTTCGATCTACAATGAGCAGTTCTTC. Its protein is CASCTASIYNEQFF.

This clonotype came up many times. The V gene is TRBV5-6, the J gene TRBJ2-1; the D gene is possibly TRBD1 (5 bases). The CDR3 is 15 residues long. V was cut by 1 base and J by 3 bases, with 11 bases left in between. Germline V gives CDR1 SGHDT, CDR2 YYEEEE. Here the CDR3 DNA reads TGTGCCAGCAGCTTGTACAGGTCTAGCTACAATGAGCAGTTCTTC. Translation gives CASSLYRSSYNEQFF.

J is TRBJ2-7 and V is TRBV20-1; D is perhaps TRBD1 or TRBD2 (6 bases each). V lost 2 bases, J lost 5 bases, and 19 bases lay in between. Germline V lookup: CDR1 DFQATT, CDR2 SNEGSKA (reference sequence). The CDR3 is made up of 15 amino acids. The chain's CDR3 is CSARFSEQGLHEQYF. CDR3 nucleotide sequence: TGCAGTGCTAGATTTAGTGAACAGGGACTGCACGAGCAGTACTTC.